This passage covers 32 T cell receptor beta chains from one sample sequenced in a study of siplizumab effects on memory and regulatory T cells. Cells of the mixed lymphocyte reaction were cocultured at 37 degrees C for about six days. No antigen has been assigned to these receptors. The data were produced by immunoSEQ multiplex PCR, yet TCRdb's version contains in-frame clones alone and is incomplete. The sample holds over 15,000 clones, under 50% seen once. Sequencing was carried out using CFSE-low (dividing) CD4+ T cells sorted from an allogeneic mixed lymphocyte reaction. These receptors were taken from a human donor in good health; the cells came from an allogeneic mixed lymphocyte reaction.

The V gene is TRBV7-2, the J gene TRBJ2-3; D gene uncertain. The CDR3 length is 14 residues. Trimming removed 1 base at V and 4 bases at J, with 9 bases between. Germline V gives CDR1 SGHTA, CDR2 FQGNSA. The CDR3 protein is CASSLGRGSDTQYF. CDR3 coding DNA: TGTGCCAGCAGCTTAGGGCGAGGCTCAGATACGCAGTATTTT.

This chain joins TRBV4-2 and TRBJ2-7; 11 positions agree with TRBD2. CDR3 length: 18 amino acids. Trimming cost V 1 base and J 3 bases; bases outside gene matches: 11. Germline values: CDR1 LGHNA, CDR2 YNFKEQ. CDR3 in DNA: TGTGCCAGCAGCCAAGGGTCCCCACTAGCGGGGGTGGTCTACGAGCAGTACTTC. This codes for CASSQGSPLAGVVYEQYF.

V and J are TRBV7-2 and TRBJ1-4; D might be TRBD1 (5 bases). V was cut by 1 base and J by 5 bases, with 20 bases left in between. Germline V CDR1 and CDR2: SGHTA, FQGNSA. The CDR3 has 18 amino acids. The CDR3 protein is CASSLGNVMGPLNEKLFF. CDR3 coding DNA: TGTGCCAGCAGCTTAGGGAACGTTATGGGACCGTTGAATGAAAAACTGTTTTTT. The full variable domain, its missing parts supplied by reference TRBV7-2 and TRBJ1-4, is GAGVSQSPSNKVTEKGKDVELRCDPISGHTALYWYRQSLGQGLEFLIYFQGNSAPDKSGLPSDRFSAERTGGSVSTLTIQRTQQEDSAVYLCASSLGNVMGPLNEKLFFGSGTQLSVL.

The chain couples TRBV10-3 to TRBJ1-6; D remains ambiguous. Per the germline V gene, CDR1 is ENHRY and CDR2 is SYGVKD. The CDR3 contains 14 residues. V was trimmed by 3 bases and J by 7 bases, leaving 10 bases between them. The CDR3 is CAISDNRGNSPLHF. CDR3 nucleotide sequence: TGTGCCATCAGTGACAACAGAGGAAATTCACCCCTCCACTTT.

The rearrangement joins TRBV7-2 to TRBJ2-7, with D hard to call. The CDR3 extends over 13 amino acids. In germline, CDR1 is SGHTA, CDR2 FQGNSA. With 5 bases removed from V and 2 bases from J, the gap between germline ends came to 10 bases. The CDR3 is CASSRTAPYEQYF. DNA for the CDR3: TGTGCCAGCAGCAGGACCGCGCCCTACGAGCAGTACTTC.

About this clone: A read error may produce the germline difference seen at one junction end. The chain couples TRBV10-3 to TRBJ2-5, with D possibly matching TRBD2 (5 bases). In germline, CDR1 is ENHRY, CDR2 SYGVKD. The CDR3 sequence is 14 residues long. This CDR3 reads CASSYGSGSGTQYF. CDR3 DNA: TGTGCCAGCAGTTACGGGTCGGGGTCCGGGACCCAGTACTTC.

This clone was recorded a few times. Written as DNA, the CDR3 is TGTGCCAGCAGCTCGGGGACAGGGGGTTTGAATGAGCAGTTCTTC. Translation gives CASSSGTGGLNEQFF. This chain uses TRBV7-6 with TRBJ2-1; 11 bases match TRBD1. The CDR3 spans 15 residues. Germline assignment: CDR1 SGHVS and CDR2 FNYEAQ. J was trimmed by 7 bases and V by 4 bases; bases with no gene match: 6.

The CDR3 sequence: CASSFSRADTQYF. CDR3 in DNA: TGTGCCAGCAGCTTTTCCAGGGCGGATACGCAGTATTTT. The chain joins TRBV7-2 to TRBJ2-3; possible D gene TRBD1, 5 bases. There are 13 residues in the CDR3. Per germline, CDR1 SGHTA and CDR2 FQGNSA. V dropped 3 bases and J dropped 6 bases, with 10 bases sitting between them.

This rearrangement joins TRBV2 to TRBJ1-3; unclear D gene. The CDR3 is made up of 13 amino acids. Germline V gene sequence: CDR1 SNHLY, CDR2 FYNNEI. Trimming removed 3 bases at V and 2 bases at J, with 5 bases between. The CDR3 reads CASSEWAGNTIYF. In DNA form, the CDR3 reads TGTGCCAGCAGTGAGTGGGCTGGAAACACCATATATTTT. The full variable domain, completed using reference TRBV2 and TRBJ1-3, is EPEVTQTPSHQVTQMGQEVILRCVPISNHLYFYWYRQILGQKVEFLVSFYNNEISEKSEIFDDQFSVERPDGSNFTLKIRSTKLEDSAMYFCASSEWAGNTIYFGEGSWLTVV.

By its share, this clone is medium-sized. The chain combines TRBV12-5 with TRBJ1-1, with 9 nucleotides matching TRBD1. The CDR3 is made up of 13 amino acids. The germline CDR1 and CDR2 sequences are LGHNT and FRNRAP. V trimming: 6 bases; J trimming: 5 bases; junction bases outside the gene matches: 4. This CDR3 is CASGGQGQTEAFF. CDR3 nucleotide sequence: TGTGCTAGTGGGGGACAGGGACAGACTGAAGCTTTCTTT.

This clone was counted between two and nine times. The chain has TRBV7-2 and TRBJ2-1; D not certain. Between the trimmed V and J ends, which lost 1 base and 4 bases, there was a span of 8 bases. The V gene's germline CDR1 is SGHTA and CDR2 FQGNSA. The CDR3 is 14 residues long. The CDR3 loop reads CASSLGAAYNEQFF. The DNA for the CDR3 is TGTGCCAGCAGCTTAGGGGCAGCATACAATGAGCAGTTCTTC.

The V gene is TRBV7-2, the J gene TRBJ1-2; D possibly corresponds to TRBD1 (5 bases). V lost 3 bases, J lost 10 bases, and 15 bases lay in between. This CDR3 contains 13 residues. Per the germline V gene, CDR1 is SGHTA and CDR2 is FQGNSA. CDR3 nucleotide sequence: TGTGCCAGCAGCTTGGGGGTCGCGGAAGCCTACACCTTC. Protein product: CASSLGVAEAYTF.

This chain connects TRBV5-4 to TRBJ2-2; TRBD2 might be the D (7 bases). Germline V gene data show CDR1 as SGHNT and CDR2 as YYREEE (reference sequence). Trimming removed 0 bases from V and 7 bases from J, with 10 bases in between. The CDR3 runs 14 residues. The CDR3: CASSLEGGGGELFF. In DNA form, the CDR3 reads TGTGCCAGCAGCTTGGAAGGGGGGGGCGGGGAGCTGTTTTTT. Using reference TRBV5-4 and TRBJ2-2 for the parts outside the CDR3, the full variable domain is ETGVTQSPTHLIKTRGQQVTLRCSSQSGHNTVSWYQQALGQGPQFIFQYYREEENGRGNFPPRFSGLQFPNYSSELNVNALELDDSALYLCASSLEGGGGELFFGEGSRLTVL.

The chain has TRBV6-1 and TRBJ1-3, with D possibly matching TRBD1 (6 bases). Germline lookup yields CDR1 MNHNS and CDR2 SASEGT. CDR3 size: 15 residues. V gave up 7 bases and J gave up 1 base, with 14 bases separating them. The CDR3 coding sequence is TGTGCCAGCAAGAAACAGGGCTTATCTGGAAACACCATATATTTT. Its protein is CASKKQGLSGNTIYF.

This clone was observed a handful of times. CDR3 in DNA: TGTGCCAGCAGCCAAGGGGACAGGGGGGTTGACCAGCCCCAGCATTTT. This encodes CASSQGDRGVDQPQHF. The chain combines TRBV14 with TRBJ1-5, with 11 nucleotides matching TRBD1. Germline V gene lookup returns CDR1 SGHDN and CDR2 FVKESK. V lost 1 base to trimming and J lost 7 bases; unmatched junction nucleotides: 6. The CDR3 is 16 residues long.

The sample holds a few counts of this clone. The V call is TRBV10-1, the J call TRBJ2-1; 10 nucleotides align to TRBD2. The V and J ends lost 8 bases and 9 bases, in that order; junction bases with no gene match: 7. Looked up from germline, CDR1 is WNHNN and CDR2 is SYGVQD (reference sequence). The CDR3 totals 13 residues. The CDR3, as DNA: TGCGCCAGCGGCAAGCGGGGGGGCTTTGAGCAGTTCTTC. This gives the protein CASGKRGGFEQFF.

The rearrangement links TRBV21-1 to TRBJ1-2. TRBV21-1 is a documented pseudogene. The CDR3 totals 16 residues. The DNA for the CDR3 is TGTGCCAGCAGCAAAGAGGGGGGAGAGGCTAACTATGGCTACACCTTC. Translation gives CASSKEGGEANYGYTF.

This chain joins TRBV29-1 and TRBJ1-1, with D hard to call. Germline CDR1 is SQVTM and CDR2 is ANQGSEA. V lost 4 bases, J lost 0 bases, and 6 bases lay in between. The CDR3 has 12 residues. In DNA, the CDR3 is TGCAGCGTTGTTATCCTGAACACTGAAGCTTTCTTT. Amino acids: CSVVILNTEAFF. The entire variable domain, with the rest obtained from reference TRBV29-1 and TRBJ1-1, is as follows: SAVISQKPSRDICQRGTSLTIQCQVDSQVTMMFWYRQQPGQSLTLIATANQGSEATYESGFVIDKFPISRPNLTFSTLTVSNMSPEDSSIYLCSVVILNTEAFFGQGTRLTVV.

This clone has a handful of counts. J is TRBJ2-3 and V is TRBV6-5; D is uncertain. The CDR3 extends over 12 amino acids. Deletions cut 6 bases from V and 4 bases from J, with 8 bases between. Per germline, CDR1 MNHEY and CDR2 SVGAGI. The DNA for the CDR3 is TGTGCCAGCAGCAACCTAGCAGATACGCAGTATTTT. It translates to CASSNLADTQYF.

This clone is medium-sized. The chain has TRBV18 and TRBJ2-2; D is ambiguous. The CDR3 sequence is 13 residues long. CDR1 and CDR2 from the germline V gene are KGHSH and LQKENI. Trimming took 3 bases from V and 4 from J, leaving 6 bases between them. The CDR3 here is CASSPLTTGELFF. The CDR3 DNA sequence: TGTGCCAGCTCACCTTTAACCACCGGGGAGCTGTTTTTT.

V and J are TRBV2 and TRBJ1-4, with D uncertain. The CDR3 has 14 residues. The germline gives CDR1 SNHLY, CDR2 FYNNEI. Trimming took off 4 bases at V and 0 bases at J, with 6 bases between the two ends. DNA of the CDR3: TGTGCCAGCAGTGGAGCCTCAACTAATGAAAAACTGTTTTTT. Translation gives CASSGASTNEKLFF.

V usage is TRBV6-1 and J usage is TRBJ1-6; tentatively, D is TRBD1 (5 bases). The CDR3 loop spans 14 amino acids. Trimming stripped 4 bases from V and 8 bases from J, with 12 bases between. Germline values: CDR1 MNHNS, CDR2 SASEGT. CDR3 region: CASSAVQGDSPLHF. Written as DNA, the CDR3 is TGTGCCAGCAGTGCGGTTCAGGGAGATTCACCCCTCCACTTT.

This clone was recorded a few times. The chain joins TRBV5-1 to TRBJ2-1; TRBD1 aligns across 9 bases. This CDR3 contains 14 residues. The V gene's germline CDR1 is SGHRS and CDR2 YFSETQ. V was pared by 3 bases and J by 9 bases, with 7 bases of the junction left unmatched. Written as DNA, the CDR3 is TGCGCCAGCAGCTGGGGACAGGGTCAGGGTGAGCAGTTCTTC. Translating gives CASSWGQGQGEQFF.

This clone was seen more than once but under ten times. The V call is TRBV18, the J call TRBJ1-5, with D possibly TRBD1 on 5 matching bases. The length of the CDR3 is 14 residues. The germline gives CDR1 KGHSH, CDR2 LQKENI. V lost 6 bases and J 4 bases, leaving 13 bases between the germline ends. The CDR3 sequence is CASSGTLDNQPQHF. As DNA, the CDR3 is TGTGCCAGCTCGGGGACTCTAGATAATCAGCCCCAGCATTTT.

In its sample, this clone is medium-sized. The V call is TRBV10-2, the J call TRBJ1-5; the D is unclear. The CDR3 consists of 17 residues. V lost 0 bases and J 7 bases, leaving 19 bases between the germline ends. Germline V gene data show CDR1 as WSHSY and CDR2 as SAAADI. Here the CDR3 DNA reads TGCGCCAGCAGTGAGTCAGAGGAGAAGGAAAGAAGGCAGCCCCAGCATTTT. The encoded protein is CASSESEEKERRQPQHF.

This clone has a single count. The rearrangement uses TRBV6-5 and TRBJ1-6, with D hard to call. CDR1 and CDR2 (germline): MNHEY, SVGAGI. The CDR3 runs to 15 residues. V lost 8 bases to trimming and J lost 8 bases, with 19 bases between them. CDR3 amino acids: CASRAETAFYSPLHF. The CDR3 nucleotides are TGTGCCAGCCGGGCGGAGACGGCTTTCTATTCACCCCTCCACTTT.

The rearrangement uses TRBV1 and TRBJ2-3; the table's TRBD2 call for D was not verified on the DNA. TRBV1 represents a pseudogene. The CDR3 extends over 17 amino acids. The CDR3 DNA follows: TGCACCAGCAGCCAAGGGACTAGCGGGGGGGCCCCAGATACGCAGTATTTT. This gives the protein CTSSQGTSGGAPDTQYF.

The rearrangement links TRBV6-5 to TRBJ1-1, with a tentative D call TRBD1 (6 bases). The germline CDR1 and CDR2 sequences are MNHEY and SVGAGI. V was trimmed by 6 bases and J by 5 bases, leaving 13 bases between them. The CDR3 is made up of 13 amino acids. The CDR3 DNA sequence: TGTGCCAGCAGCTACGCGGGGGCGACTGAAGCTTTCTTT. It codes for CASSYAGATEAFF.

The rearrangement links TRBV5-6 to TRBJ2-1; D is perhaps TRBD1 or TRBD2 (6 bases each). Germline CDR1 and CDR2: SGHDT and YYEEEE. The ends were cut back, 0 bases at V and 3 bases at J, with 13 bases in the middle. The length of the CDR3 is 16 residues. CDR3 DNA sequence: TGTGCCAGCAGCTTGGTGGCAGGGGAGGTCTACAATGAGCAGTTCTTC. Its translation is CASSLVAGEVYNEQFF.

This clone was observed a few times. The rearrangement uses TRBV19 and TRBJ1-1; tentatively, D is TRBD1 (5 bases). This CDR3 has 14 residues. V was pared by 9 bases and J by 0 bases, with 14 bases between. From germline, CDR1 is LNHDA and CDR2 SQIVND (reference sequence). CDR3 loop: CASREANMNTEAFF. DNA of the CDR3: TGTGCCAGCAGGGAGGCAAATATGAACACTGAAGCTTTCTTT.

This clone was counted a single time. The genes are TRBV4-3 and TRBJ2-7, with D maybe TRBD1 (6 bases). The CDR3 has 15 residues. Germline loops: CDR1 LGHNA, CDR2 YSLEER. V gave up 4 bases and J gave up 3 bases, with 16 bases separating them. This CDR3 is CASSRIRGANYEQYF. CDR3 bases: TGCGCCAGCAGCCGAATCAGGGGCGCCAACTACGAGCAGTACTTC.

The J gene is TRBJ2-5, the V gene TRBV5-4, with D perhaps assigned TRBD1 or TRBD2 (6 bases each). The CDR3 is 15 residues long. Germline V gene data show CDR1 as SGHNT and CDR2 as YYREEE (reference sequence). Trimming left V 3 bases short and J 5 bases short, with 17 bases between. CDR3 bases: TGTGCCAGCAGCTCCGAGGTCGGGGGCTGGGAGACCCAGTACTTC. It yields the protein CASSSEVGGWETQYF.